This passage covers 15 T cell receptor beta chains from one sample sequenced in a study of T-cell memory formation after mild COVID-19. TCRdb used MiXCR to reprocess the 5' RACE reads, holding one entry per CDR3 protein. The sample has some 330,000 distinct CDR3 sequences; around 20% are singletons. The sample consisted of PBMCs or a T cell subset sorted from them (not recorded which). The receptors were gathered from an adult woman who had mild COVID-19 (a few samples of this study predate the infection). Cell type and time point are not known.

The V gene is TRBV7-2, the J gene TRBJ2-3; 8 bases fit TRBD1. CDR1 SGHTA and CDR2 FQGNSA come from the germline V gene. The CDR3 consists of 16 residues. V lost 5 bases to trimming and J lost 6 bases; unmatched junction nucleotides: 13. The CDR3 DNA is TGTGCCAGCAGCCTTGGACAGGGCTCAATAGTGGATACGCAGTATTTT. Translated: CASSLGQGSIVDTQYF.

V is TRBV6-5 and J is TRBJ2-2, with 9 bases lining up with TRBD1. Germline CDR1 reads MNHEY; CDR2 reads SVGAGI. The trim removed 6 bases at V and 7 bases at J, leaving 12 bases unmatched. The CDR3 spans 16 residues. CDR3 in amino acids: CASRDPGQGRVGELFF. The CDR3 DNA reads as TGTGCCAGCAGAGACCCTGGACAGGGGAGGGTCGGGGAGCTGTTTTTT.

The gene calls are TRBV4-2 and TRBJ2-1; TRBD2 matches 10 bases. The CDR3 extends over 16 amino acids. V shed 5 bases and J 4 bases; nucleotides not matched to a gene: 8. The germline gives CDR1 LGHNA, CDR2 YNFKEQ. The CDR3 here is CASSSPGLAAYNEQFF. The CDR3 DNA sequence: TGTGCCAGCAGCTCCCCCGGACTAGCGGCTTACAATGAGCAGTTCTTC.

The chain has TRBV7-9 and TRBJ1-5; the match to TRBD1 covers 8 bases. Germline assignment: CDR1 SEHNR and CDR2 FQNEAQ (reference sequence). V lost 2 bases and J lost 0; bases outside the gene matches: 18. The CDR3 sequence is 21 residues long. As DNA, the CDR3 is TGTGCCAGCAGCTTAAGATCATCGCCGGACAGGGTAGGGGATAGCAATCAGCCCCAGCATTTT. Its translation: CASSLRSSPDRVGDSNQPQHF.

This clonotype was seen more than once but under ten times. This chain joins TRBV10-3 and TRBJ1-2; no clear D gene. The germline CDR1 and CDR2 sequences are ENHRY and SYGVKD. The CDR3 has 12 residues. Between the trimmed V and J ends, which lost 7 bases and 8 bases, there was a span of 14 bases. For the CDR3, the DNA is TGTGCCATCACCAAGGCCGGAAACGGCTACACCTTC. It yields the protein CAITKAGNGYTF.

This clonotype was counted only a few times. The genes are TRBV6-2 or TRBV6-3 and TRBJ2-1; 11 positions agree with TRBD2. The J segment lost 2 bases and the V segment lost 0 bases, leaving 9 bases of the junction unmatched. Germline V gives CDR1 MNHEY, CDR2 SVGEGT. CDR3 size: 19 residues. This CDR3 is CASSYSSLRLAGPYNEQFF. The CDR3 region has the DNA TGTGCCAGCAGTTACTCATCCCTTCGACTAGCGGGGCCCTACAATGAGCAGTTCTTC.

This clonotype was recorded a few times. This chain links TRBV9 with TRBJ2-1; 15 bases align to TRBD2. The V gene end was trimmed by 3 bases and the J gene end by 2 bases; junction bases not matched to a gene: 0. This CDR3 comprises 16 residues. Germline assignment: CDR1 SGDLS and CDR2 YYNGEE. The CDR3 spells CASSGTSGGAYNEQFF. CDR3 nucleotide sequence: TGTGCCAGCAGCGGGACTAGCGGGGGGGCCTACAATGAGCAGTTCTTC.

The V and J genes are TRBV11-1 and TRBJ2-3; TRBD1 might be the D (5 bases). The CDR3 contains 13 residues. Trimming left V 7 bases short and J 5 bases short, with 13 bases between. Germline loops: CDR1 SGHAT, CDR2 FQDESV (reference sequence). This CDR3 is CASKARARDTQYF. For the CDR3, the DNA is TGTGCCAGCAAGGCCAGGGCGAGAGATACGCAGTATTTT.

This clonotype was seen a few times. The gene calls are TRBV12-3 or TRBV12-4 and TRBJ1-5, with a tentative D call TRBD1 (5 bases). The CDR3 spans 13 residues. V lost 3 bases, J lost 4 bases, and 7 bases lay in between. The CDR3 nucleotides are TGTGCCAGCAGTTTCGACAGAAATCAGCCCCAGCATTTT. It translates to CASSFDRNQPQHF.

This chain uses TRBV25-1 with TRBJ1-1; D not resolved. From germline, CDR1 is MGHDK and CDR2 SYGVNS. The CDR3 is 15 amino acids. V was trimmed by 6 bases and J by 1 base, leaving 15 bases between them. The CDR3 DNA follows: TGTGCCAGCAGACCCCGGGCAGTATGGAACACTGAAGCTTTCTTT. The encoded protein is CASRPRAVWNTEAFF.

This chain links TRBV6-5 with TRBJ1-1; no clear D. This CDR3 has 14 residues. Germline CDR1 MNHEY, CDR2 SVGAGI. Trimming left V 3 bases short and J 2 bases short, with 10 bases between. CDR3 coding DNA: TGTGCCAGCAGTTATTCGAGGGTCAACACTGAAGCTTTCTTT. This sequence encodes CASSYSRVNTEAFF.

This chain uses TRBV4-1 with TRBJ2-3; tentatively, D is TRBD1 (6 bases). CDR1 is MGHRA, CDR2 YSYEKL, per germline. The V gene lost 4 bases and the J gene lost 2 bases, with 19 bases spanning the gap. The CDR3 length is 17 residues. DNA for the CDR3: TGCGCCAGCAGCCGGATACAAGATGGACAGTTCACAGATACGCAGTATTTT. It codes for CASSRIQDGQFTDTQYF.

The V and J genes are TRBV24-1 and TRBJ2-1; D ambiguous. The germline V and J ends were trimmed by 7 bases and 9 bases, with 18 bases remaining between them. CDR1 and CDR2 (germline): KGHDR, SFDVKD. The CDR3 consists of 14 residues. CDR3 in DNA: TGTGCCACCAGCTTGGGCCTAGTGGTGAGTGAGCAGTTCTTC. It codes for CATSLGLVVSEQFF.

This clonotype appeared a few times. The gene calls are TRBV5-1 and TRBJ2-1; TRBD2 might be the D (6 bases). The CDR3 extends over 15 amino acids. Looked up from germline, CDR1 is SGHRS and CDR2 is YFSETQ. V lost 3 bases, J lost 0 bases, and 10 bases lay in between. This CDR3 is CASSSNGGSYNEQFF. CDR3 sequence (DNA): TGCGCCAGCAGCTCCAACGGGGGCTCCTACAATGAGCAGTTCTTC.

This clonotype came up a few times. The chain links TRBV29-1 to TRBJ2-5; 7 nucleotides agree with TRBD2. Germline V gives CDR1 SQVTM, CDR2 ANQGSEA. The trim removed 0 bases at V and 7 bases at J, leaving 8 bases unmatched. The CDR3 sequence is 14 residues long. In DNA, the CDR3 is TGCAGCGTTGAAGATGAGGCTAGCGGAGCGACCCAGTACTTC. It specifies CSVEDEASGATQYF.